This TCR beta chain was recovered during a study of CD8 T cells in ankylosing spondylitis. This CDR3 is 17 amino acids long. Per germline, CDR1 SGHVS and CDR2 FQNEAQ. With 5 bases clipped from V and 6 bases from J, the junction kept 17 bases outside the gene matches. TCRdb re-called the 5' RACE reads with MiXCR, one entry per CDR3 protein. Of about 90,000 distinct CDR3 sequences in the sample, around 27% were seen once. This clonotype was seen more than once but under ten times. Its cognate antigen is unknown. Overall study results and limits: In ankylosing spondylitis blood, a motif of about 8 highly homologous TCR beta variants appeared characteristic. Disease-linked clones reportedly concentrated significantly in matched ankylosing spondylitis synovial fluid.

This chain links TRBV7-8 with TRBJ2-5; 8 bases are shared with TRBD2. The clonotype was recovered from a male donor with ankylosing spondylitis or in good health (not recorded which). Sequencing input: blood, either unsorted or a sorted T cell fraction (not recorded which). DNA of the CDR3: TGTGCCAGCAGCGGCACTAGCGGCCGACGGTCGGCGAAGACCCAGTACTTC. It translates to CASSGTSGRRSAKTQYF.